This T cell receptor beta chain stems from a study of blood T cell repertoires in COVID-19. As for the study in general: Samples came from the United States, Italy and Spain, spanning acute and convalescent COVID-19. Sources were T cells, B-cell-depleted T cells, or PBMCs; the material itself was cDNA or gDNA.

CDR1 and CDR2 from the germline V gene are MNHEY and SMNVEV (reference sequence). This CDR3 region has 15 residues. V lost 5 bases and J lost 3; bases outside the gene matches: 8. This table comes from immunoSEQ multiplex PCR, and its TCRdb copy is limited to in-frame clones, with some not included. The sample has 150,000 to 180,000 clones, 65% to 90% seen once. V usage is TRBV27 and J usage is TRBJ2-5, with TRBD2 identical over 8 bases. Sequencing was done on a sample of peripheral blood. The TCR originated in a woman in her forties or fifties with acute or convalescent COVID-19. CDR3 residues: CASSPAGGGKETQYF. CDR3 DNA: TGTGCCAGCAGTCCCGCCGGGGGGGGGAAAGAGACCCAGTACTTC.